These T cell receptor beta chains were read from a single sample in a study of B cell selection in AIRE deficiency. Libraries were prepared by immunoSEQ multiplex PCR; TCRdb keeps only in-frame clonotypes and omits some of them. There are around 14,000 clones in the sample; more than 85% occur only once, and approximately 1% lies in the top ten. The specimen was Tregs sorted from PBMCs. The origin of the receptors is a human donor with AIRE deficiency. The conserved cysteine and the conserved F or W are not part of the CDR3 here. Fields, in order: J gene, D gene, clone size, V gene, CDR3 length, CDR3 protein. The D gene is left open where the match is weak. The size of a clone is reported for some rows only, either as once, few or many, or as a class for expanded clones.

j_call: TRBJ2-2; d_call: -; clone_size: -; v_call: TRBV14; cdr3_length: 14; cdr3_aa: ASSQGGSIFTGELF
j_call: TRBJ1-2; d_call: -; clone_size: -; v_call: TRBV7-2; cdr3_length: 14; cdr3_aa: ASTPPGRAANYGYT
j_call: TRBJ2-3; d_call: TRBD2; clone_size: -; v_call: TRBV6-5; cdr3_length: 12; cdr3_aa: ASSRLAGGDTQY
j_call: TRBJ2-3; d_call: TRBD2; clone_size: -; v_call: TRBV6-5; cdr3_length: 13; cdr3_aa: ASSRTSGRTDTQY
j_call: TRBJ1-2; d_call: -; clone_size: -; v_call: TRBV28; cdr3_length: 12; cdr3_aa: ASRESNTVYGYT
j_call: TRBJ1-4; d_call: TRBD1; clone_size: -; v_call: TRBV15; cdr3_length: 11; cdr3_aa: ATSRGQGAKLF
j_call: TRBJ1-5; d_call: -; clone_size: -; v_call: TRBV19; cdr3_length: 12; cdr3_aa: ASTTGSSNQPQH
j_call: TRBJ2-7; d_call: -; clone_size: -; v_call: TRBV28; cdr3_length: 12; cdr3_aa: ATQRTPLTYEQY
j_call: TRBJ2-3; d_call: TRBD2; clone_size: -; v_call: TRBV5-8; cdr3_length: 14; cdr3_aa: ASTTNREGGTDTQY
j_call: TRBJ1-2; d_call: -; clone_size: -; v_call: TRBV2; cdr3_length: 12; cdr3_aa: ASRPGPLPYGYT
j_call: TRBJ2-1; d_call: -; clone_size: -; v_call: TRBV10-1; cdr3_length: 12; cdr3_aa: ASSGRSSYNEQF
j_call: TRBJ2-3; d_call: TRBD2; clone_size: -; v_call: TRBV9; cdr3_length: 14; cdr3_aa: ASSSGLAGVVDTQY
j_call: TRBJ2-1; d_call: -; clone_size: -; v_call: TRBV5-7; cdr3_length: 11; cdr3_aa: ASRRRGGNEQF
j_call: TRBJ2-3; d_call: -; clone_size: once; v_call: TRBV7-2; cdr3_length: 12; cdr3_aa: ASSLVGTTDTQY
j_call: TRBJ2-1; d_call: TRBD2; clone_size: -; v_call: TRBV7-2; cdr3_length: 13; cdr3_aa: ASSSQRGSYNEQF
j_call: TRBJ2-5; d_call: TRBD1; clone_size: -; v_call: TRBV5-4; cdr3_length: 12; cdr3_aa: ASSTTGGGETQY
j_call: TRBJ1-3; d_call: TRBD1; clone_size: -; v_call: TRBV19; cdr3_length: 14; cdr3_aa: AAQGQGKFSGNTIY
j_call: TRBJ1-6; d_call: -; clone_size: -; v_call: TRBV7-9; cdr3_length: 13; cdr3_aa: ASSSDSATSSPLH
j_call: TRBJ1-1; d_call: TRBD1; clone_size: -; v_call: TRBV11-3; cdr3_length: 11; cdr3_aa: ASSTTGGTEAF
j_call: TRBJ2-2; d_call: TRBD2; clone_size: -; v_call: TRBV19; cdr3_length: 15; cdr3_aa: ASKSGGGREVAGELF
j_call: TRBJ2-4; d_call: -; clone_size: once; v_call: TRBV6-1; cdr3_length: 12; cdr3_aa: ASSDRGRRNIQY
j_call: TRBJ2-5; d_call: -; clone_size: -; v_call: TRBV18; cdr3_length: 11; cdr3_aa: ASSTGQQETQY
j_call: TRBJ2-1; d_call: TRBD1; clone_size: -; v_call: TRBV5-1; cdr3_length: 13; cdr3_aa: ASSPGQGTYNEQF
j_call: TRBJ1-4; d_call: TRBD1; clone_size: -; v_call: TRBV2; cdr3_length: 12; cdr3_aa: ASGQGPHPGKLF
j_call: TRBJ2-1; d_call: TRBD2; clone_size: -; v_call: TRBV4-3; cdr3_length: 16; cdr3_aa: ASSQDSPGGRSYNEQF
j_call: TRBJ2-1; d_call: TRBD2; clone_size: -; v_call: TRBV6-1; cdr3_length: 13; cdr3_aa: ASSEGLSSYNEQF
j_call: TRBJ1-2; d_call: -; clone_size: -; v_call: TRBV19; cdr3_length: 14; cdr3_aa: ASTMTPGTGTLRYT
j_call: TRBJ2-3; d_call: TRBD2; clone_size: -; v_call: TRBV7-8; cdr3_length: 15; cdr3_aa: ATSSRTGTSLADTQY
j_call: TRBJ1-2; d_call: -; clone_size: -; v_call: TRBV2; cdr3_length: 14; cdr3_aa: ASSAQGIWGNYGYT
j_call: TRBJ2-1; d_call: TRBD2; clone_size: -; v_call: TRBV7-3; cdr3_length: 11; cdr3_aa: ASSPPFSGIQF
j_call: TRBJ1-5; d_call: TRBD1; clone_size: -; v_call: TRBV29-1; cdr3_length: 11; cdr3_aa: SVAGTDNQPQH
j_call: TRBJ1-3; d_call: -; clone_size: -; v_call: TRBV18; cdr3_length: 12; cdr3_aa: ASSQGIQGNTIY
j_call: TRBJ1-5; d_call: -; clone_size: -; v_call: TRBV6-1; cdr3_length: 11; cdr3_aa: ASSAGVNQPQH
j_call: TRBJ1-1; d_call: -; clone_size: -; v_call: TRBV28; cdr3_length: 13; cdr3_aa: ASRRDRFRATEAF
j_call: TRBJ2-1; d_call: -; clone_size: once; v_call: TRBV11-3; cdr3_length: 12; cdr3_aa: ASSLREGYNEQF
j_call: TRBJ2-5; d_call: TRBD2; clone_size: few; v_call: TRBV12-5; cdr3_length: 13; cdr3_aa: ASGSLLAGKETQY
j_call: TRBJ1-2; d_call: -; clone_size: -; v_call: TRBV27; cdr3_length: 12; cdr3_aa: ASSFRLSGYGYT
j_call: TRBJ2-4; d_call: -; clone_size: -; v_call: TRBV6-5; cdr3_length: 10; cdr3_aa: ASSQGGNIQY
j_call: TRBJ2-3; d_call: -; clone_size: -; v_call: TRBV5-1; cdr3_length: 12; cdr3_aa: ATAVQANTDTQY
j_call: TRBJ1-1; d_call: -; clone_size: -; v_call: TRBV5-1; cdr3_length: 13; cdr3_aa: ASSLISSWGTEAF
j_call: TRBJ2-1; d_call: TRBD2; clone_size: -; v_call: TRBV5-1; cdr3_length: 14; cdr3_aa: ASSWTSGRSYNEQF
j_call: TRBJ1-2; d_call: TRBD1; clone_size: -; v_call: TRBV23-1; cdr3_length: 15; cdr3_aa: ASNRPGTEERYYGYT
j_call: TRBJ2-2; d_call: -; clone_size: few; v_call: TRBV2; cdr3_length: 11; cdr3_aa: ASSPQGAGELF
j_call: TRBJ1-3; d_call: -; clone_size: -; v_call: TRBV28; cdr3_length: 12; cdr3_aa: ASSLSGSGNTIY
j_call: TRBJ1-2; d_call: TRBD1; clone_size: -; v_call: TRBV5-4; cdr3_length: 12; cdr3_aa: ASSSDRGAYGYT
j_call: TRBJ1-6; d_call: -; clone_size: -; v_call: TRBV7-2; cdr3_length: 14; cdr3_aa: ASSLAVTGPNSPLH
j_call: TRBJ1-5; d_call: -; clone_size: -; v_call: TRBV5-5; cdr3_length: 15; cdr3_aa: ASSLHDLGLNNQPQH
j_call: TRBJ2-1; d_call: TRBD2; clone_size: once; v_call: TRBV28; cdr3_length: 18; cdr3_aa: ASSYPLAGINSSSYNEQF
j_call: TRBJ1-5; d_call: TRBD1; clone_size: -; v_call: TRBV28; cdr3_length: 13; cdr3_aa: ASSERRQGYQPQH
j_call: TRBJ2-7; d_call: TRBD1; clone_size: -; v_call: TRBV5-1; cdr3_length: 12; cdr3_aa: ASRGRANGPKQY
j_call: TRBJ2-5; d_call: TRBD2; clone_size: once; v_call: TRBV7-2; cdr3_length: 13; cdr3_aa: ASSRGLNRGETQY
j_call: TRBJ2-2; d_call: TRBD2; clone_size: -; v_call: TRBV28; cdr3_length: 14; cdr3_aa: ASSFPASGSIGELF
j_call: TRBJ2-7; d_call: -; clone_size: few; v_call: TRBV5-1; cdr3_length: 13; cdr3_aa: ASTIGGSLTYEQY
j_call: TRBJ2-3; d_call: TRBD2; clone_size: once; v_call: TRBV7-2; cdr3_length: 15; cdr3_aa: ASSLEGLAGGGDTQY
j_call: TRBJ1-5; d_call: TRBD1; clone_size: -; v_call: TRBV28; cdr3_length: 15; cdr3_aa: ASYNTGQGVSNQPQH
j_call: TRBJ2-5; d_call: -; clone_size: -; v_call: TRBV15; cdr3_length: 12; cdr3_aa: ATSRIRGQETQY
j_call: TRBJ2-5; d_call: -; clone_size: -; v_call: TRBV28; cdr3_length: 12; cdr3_aa: ASNYLAGGETQY
j_call: TRBJ2-3; d_call: TRBD1; clone_size: once; v_call: TRBV9; cdr3_length: 13; cdr3_aa: ASSPRDRDADTQY
j_call: TRBJ1-5; d_call: -; clone_size: -; v_call: TRBV6-6; cdr3_length: 12; cdr3_aa: ASSYFSGYQPQH